Listed here are 19 T cell receptor beta chains from one sample, sequenced in a study of cytomegalovirus exposure and HLA in healthy donors. Both 60 Vbeta primers and 13 Jbeta primers went into the PCR. Assay used: immunoSEQ multiplex PCR; TCRdb lists only in-frame clones, some missing. Of fewer than 150,000 clones listed, about three quarters are singletons. The sequencing sample was made of PBMCs. Every receptor here comes from a woman in her thirties or forties in good health and CMV-seropositive.

The chain combines TRBV6-5 with TRBJ1-1; 12 nucleotides line up with TRBD1. The junction had 2 bases not matched to a gene; V was cut back by 2 bases and J by 1 base. Germline-derived CDR1 and CDR2 are MNHEY and SVGAGI. CDR3 length: 16 amino acids. The chain's CDR3 is CASSYGTGGGNTEAFF. For the CDR3, the DNA is TGTGCCAGCAGTTACGGGACAGGGGGCGGGAACACTGAAGCTTTCTTT.

V gene TRBV18 combines with J gene TRBJ1-5; 8 positions match TRBD1. Losses at the gene ends were 3 bases for V and 4 bases for J; bases not matched to a gene: 5. Per the germline V gene, CDR1 is KGHSH and CDR2 is LQKENI. The CDR3 totals 15 residues. CDR3 in amino acids: CASSPSGQVNQPQHF. Written as DNA, the CDR3 is TGTGCCAGCTCACCTTCGGGACAGGTTAATCAGCCCCAGCATTTT.

The rearrangement uses TRBV2 and TRBJ1-5; 10 positions agree with TRBD1. CDR1 is SNHLY and CDR2 is FYNNEI in the germline V gene. The CDR3 extends over 14 amino acids. Trimming took 3 bases from V and 9 from J; bases not matched to a gene: 5. The CDR3 is CASSDGTGVGPQHF. CDR3 nucleotide sequence: TGTGCCAGCAGTGATGGGACAGGGGTAGGGCCCCAGCATTTT.

The rearrangement uses TRBV5-4 and TRBJ2-3, with 14 bases fitting TRBD2. The CDR3 has 16 residues. Germline loops: CDR1 SGHNT, CDR2 YYREEE (reference sequence). With 4 bases clipped from V and 3 bases from J, the junction kept 4 bases outside the gene matches. The DNA of the CDR3 is TGTGCCAGCAGCGGTGGGACTAGCGGGAGAACAGATACGCAGTATTTT. As protein: CASSGGTSGRTDTQYF.

This chain connects TRBV7-3 to TRBJ1-6, with D perhaps matching TRBD1 (5 bases). Trimming removed 5 bases from V and 7 bases from J, with 15 bases in between. The CDR3 runs to 15 residues. In germline, CDR1 is SGHTA, CDR2 FQGTGA. The CDR3 spells CASSSSGRNNSPLHF. Written as DNA, the CDR3 is TGTGCCAGCAGCAGCTCAGGGCGAAACAATTCACCCCTCCACTTT.

This clone was observed a handful of times. The chain is built from TRBV4-1 and TRBJ2-1, with 9 bases matching TRBD1. The length of the CDR3 is 16 residues. Trimming cost V 5 bases and J 3 bases; bases outside gene matches: 8. Germline V gene lookup returns CDR1 MGHRA and CDR2 YSYEKL. CDR3 sequence: CASSSAGQGLYNEQFF. The CDR3 coding sequence is TGCGCCAGCAGCTCCGCGGGACAGGGACTCTACAATGAGCAGTTCTTC.

V gene TRBV6-5 combines with J gene TRBJ1-2; 7 bases are a match to TRBD1. The CDR3 contains 13 residues. With V trimmed by 2 bases and J by 7 bases, 4 bases remained unmatched. Germline lookup yields CDR1 MNHEY and CDR2 SVGAGI. CDR3 amino acids: CASSYRQGGGYTF. The DNA for the CDR3 is TGTGCCAGCAGTTACAGACAGGGAGGTGGCTACACCTTC.

The rearrangement uses TRBV5-4 and TRBJ1-4, with 7 nucleotides matching TRBD1. Germline V CDR1 and CDR2: SGHNT, YYREEE (reference sequence). The CDR3 extends over 16 amino acids. Germline trimming cut 3 bases from V and 6 bases from J; bases unmatched to any gene: 11. Here the CDR3 reads CASSSGVTGTYEKLFF. CDR3 sequence (DNA): TGTGCCAGCAGCTCAGGCGTGACAGGGACTTATGAAAAACTGTTTTTT.

The V gene is TRBV4-1, the J gene TRBJ2-2; 10 bases are shared with TRBD2. CDR1 is MGHRA, CDR2 YSYEKL, per germline. The length of the CDR3 is 17 residues. The junction had 11 bases not matched to a gene; V was cut back by 5 bases and J by 5 bases. As DNA, the CDR3 is TGCGCCAGCAGCGATCGGACTAGCGGAGTCCTTACCGGGGAGCTGTTTTTT. Its protein is CASSDRTSGVLTGELFF.

This rearrangement joins TRBV4-3 to TRBJ2-3, with 7 bases identical to TRBD1. Looked up from germline, CDR1 is LGHNA and CDR2 is YSLEER. V shed 1 base and J 2 bases; nucleotides not matched to a gene: 6. The CDR3 spans 16 residues. CDR3 region: CASSQGRQGDTDTQYF. DNA for the CDR3: TGCGCCAGCAGCCAAGGAAGGCAGGGGGACACAGATACGCAGTATTTT.

The rearrangement links TRBV19 to TRBJ2-1, with D possibly being TRBD2 (6 bases). Germline V gene sequence: CDR1 LNHDA, CDR2 SQIVND (reference sequence). The CDR3 totals 14 residues. Trimming shortened V by 6 bases and J by 6 bases, and 15 bases separated the two germline ends. DNA for the CDR3: TGTGCCAGTAGCCACGTGGGGGGAGGCAATGAGCAGTTCTTC. It is translated as CASSHVGGGNEQFF.

The chain employs TRBV6-5 and TRBJ1-2; 7 nucleotides align to TRBD1. The trim removed 5 bases at V and 6 bases at J, leaving 9 bases unmatched. The CDR3 contains 14 residues. The germline CDR1 and CDR2 sequences are MNHEY and SVGAGI. CDR3 sequence: CASSGLRGLDGYTF. The CDR3 bases are TGTGCCAGCAGTGGCCTCAGGGGGTTGGATGGCTACACCTTC.

The chain links TRBV5-8 to TRBJ2-7; tentatively, D is TRBD2 (6 bases). The germline gives CDR1 SGHTS, CDR2 YDEGEE. This CDR3 has 14 residues. The V end was cut by 6 bases, the J end by 5 bases, with 18 bases between. The CDR3 nucleotides are TGTGCCAGCACCCGCCCCGGGAGTTGGAACGAGCAGTACTTC. It is translated as CASTRPGSWNEQYF.

This chain connects TRBV5-1 to TRBJ2-3; TRBD2 agrees at 10 bases. The CDR3 is 16 amino acids. J lost 1 base, V lost 4 bases, and 6 bases had no gene match. The germline CDR1 and CDR2 sequences are SGHRS and YFSETQ. CDR3 region: CASSESSGGRTDTQYF. The CDR3 nucleotides are TGCGCCAGCAGCGAATCTAGCGGGGGTCGCACAGATACGCAGTATTTT.

The chain recombines TRBV4-3 with TRBJ2-1; TRBD2 matches at 14 bases. The CDR3 covers 21 residues. Germline lookup yields CDR1 LGHNA and CDR2 YSLEER. Losses at the gene ends were 2 bases for V and 5 bases for J; bases not matched to a gene: 17. The CDR3 sequence: CASSQTYHRLAGGPMDNEQFF. CDR3 nucleotide sequence: TGCGCCAGCAGCCAAACATACCATCGACTAGCGGGAGGGCCAATGGACAATGAGCAGTTCTTC.

The rearrangement joins TRBV20-1 to TRBJ1-2; no firm D call. The germline V gene encodes CDR1 DFQATT and CDR2 SNEGSKA (reference sequence). Trimming removed 4 bases from V and 2 bases from J, with 5 bases in between. The length of the CDR3 is 11 residues. In nucleotides, the CDR3 is TGCAGTGCTACGGGGAACTATGGCTACACCTTC. Translating gives CSATGNYGYTF.

This clone was counted once. The sample has other DNA sequences that encode this CDR3 too. The V gene is TRBV29-1, the J gene TRBJ1-5; TRBD1 is a possible D gene (6 bases). The germline CDR1 and CDR2 sequences are SQVTM and ANQGSEA. This CDR3 is built from 15 residues. The DNA for the CDR3 is TGCAGTGCCCGAGGCGGACAGAGGATAAATCAGCCCCAGCATTTT. Encoded protein: CSARGGQRINQPQHF.

The chain carries TRBV2 and TRBJ2-7; 8 positions agree with TRBD1. CDR1 SNHLY and CDR2 FYNNEI come from the germline V gene. Trimming took 6 bases from V and 5 from J; bases not matched to a gene: 6. This CDR3 is built from 13 residues. The CDR3 DNA sequence: TGTGCCAGCAGGGTTATCAGGGGGCACGAGCAGTACTTC. It encodes CASRVIRGHEQYF.

This clone turned up a few times. V and J are TRBV5-4 and TRBJ2-6; the match to TRBD1 covers 9 bases. Trimming took 2 bases from V and 4 from J; bases not matched to a gene: 10. Germline V lookup: CDR1 SGHNT, CDR2 YYREEE (reference sequence). The CDR3 is 18 residues long. The CDR3, as DNA: TGTGCCAGCAGCTTTGGGACAGGGAAACCCTCCGGGGCCAACGTCCTGACTTTC. This encodes CASSFGTGKPSGANVLTF.